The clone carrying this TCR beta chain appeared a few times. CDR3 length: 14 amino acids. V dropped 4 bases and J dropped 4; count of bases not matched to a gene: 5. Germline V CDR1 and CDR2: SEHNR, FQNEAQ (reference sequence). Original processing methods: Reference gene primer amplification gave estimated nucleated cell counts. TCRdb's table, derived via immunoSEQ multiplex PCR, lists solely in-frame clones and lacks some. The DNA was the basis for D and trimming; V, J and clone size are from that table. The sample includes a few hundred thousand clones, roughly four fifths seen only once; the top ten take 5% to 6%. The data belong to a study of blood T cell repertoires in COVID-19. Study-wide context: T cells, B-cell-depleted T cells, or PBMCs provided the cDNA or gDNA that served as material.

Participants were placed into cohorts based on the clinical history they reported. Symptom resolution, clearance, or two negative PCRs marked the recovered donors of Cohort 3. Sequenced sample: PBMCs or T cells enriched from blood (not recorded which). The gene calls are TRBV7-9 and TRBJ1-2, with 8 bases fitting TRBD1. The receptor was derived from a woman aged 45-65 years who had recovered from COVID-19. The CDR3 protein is CASSSGTGSYGYTF. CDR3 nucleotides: TGTGCCAGCAGCTCAGGGACAGGATCCTATGGCTACACCTTC.